This T cell receptor (beta chain) comes out of a study of blood T cell repertoires in COVID-19. As for the study in general: There were acute and convalescent COVID-19 samples, and they came from the United States, Italy and Spain.

The protocol was immunoSEQ multiplex PCR, while the TCRdb copy is restricted to in-frame clones and leaves out a portion. The table lists 350,000 to 550,000 clones, around 89% of them singletons. Of note for this clone: Compared with germline, one end of the junction differs, possibly owing to a read error.

Donors were grouped by their self-reported clinical history. The sequenced material came from PBMCs or T cells enriched from blood (not recorded which). The clonotype was recovered from a man aged 30-40 years who had recovered from COVID-19.

CDR3 loop: CAISGAGTVGSTIYF. The CDR3, as DNA: TGTGCCATCAGTGGGGCCGGGACAGTAGGAAGCACCATATATTTT. V and J are TRBV10-3 and TRBJ1-3; 7 positions agree with TRBD1. Germline lookup yields CDR1 ENHRY and CDR2 SYGVKD. The CDR3 consists of 15 residues.